What follows are 22 T cell receptor beta chains derived from one specimen sequenced in a study of identical twins (dated by TCRdb to 2015 to 2016). The library was made by 5' RACE. Reads for this sample came from an Illumina HiSeq 2000. TCRdb itself trimmed the public reads at Q25 with fastp, ran MiXCR and retained productive beta chains. Identical CDR3 protein sequences are pooled into one entry, listed with their most common genes and DNA. This sample holds 700,000 to 950,000 distinct CDR3 sequences; roughly 12% were observed only once. Of the sample, 1.5% to 2% falls within the top ten clones. These data were also reused for a study on yellow fever vaccine responses in identical twins.

The sample consisted of PBMCs. Receptors were obtained from a woman aged 18-29 years in good health.

This clonotype was recorded a few times. This chain links TRBV5-1 with TRBJ1-1, with 10 bases matching TRBD1. The length of the CDR3 is 15 residues. V dropped 7 bases and J dropped 0; count of bases not matched to a gene: 6. The germline V gene has CDR1 SGHRS and CDR2 YFSETQ. The CDR3, as DNA: TGCGCCAGCGCGGGACAGGGGTCCATGAACACTGAAGCTTTCTTT. Translation gives CASAGQGSMNTEAFF.

The count of this clonotype is one. The V and J genes are TRBV20-1 and TRBJ1-5, with D tentatively TRBD1 (5 bases). V lost 5 bases and J lost 4, with 15 bases in between. The germline CDR1 and CDR2 sequences are DFQATT and SNEGSKA (reference sequence). The CDR3 sequence is 14 residues long. CDR3 residues: CSAGTGGGNQPQHF. In DNA, the CDR3 is TGCAGTGCTGGTACGGGGGGAGGTAATCAGCCCCAGCATTTT.

In its sample, this clonotype was seen many times. This chain links TRBV3-1 with TRBJ1-5, with 7 bases fitting TRBD1. Per germline, CDR1 LGHDT and CDR2 YNNKEL (reference sequence). This CDR3 comprises 14 residues. V lost 5 bases and J lost 4; bases outside the gene matches: 5. The CDR3: CASSTSTGNQPQHF. The DNA of the CDR3 is TGTGCCAGCAGCACTTCGACAGGGAATCAGCCCCAGCATTTT.

In its sample, this clonotype was seen a few times. The chain links TRBV28 to TRBJ2-2; D unresolved. Looked up from germline, CDR1 is MDHEN and CDR2 is SYDVKM. The CDR3 sequence is 15 residues long. The V end was cut by 2 bases, the J end by 4 bases, with 11 bases between. CDR3 coding DNA: TGTGCCAGCAGTTTACAGATCCCGAGCACCGGGGAGCTGTTTTTT. Protein: CASSLQIPSTGELFF.

The CDR3 protein is CATSHNSRLSGANVLTF. The CDR3 DNA follows: TGTGCCACCAGCCACAACTCTAGGTTGAGTGGGGCCAACGTCCTGACTTTC. The V and J genes are TRBV15 and TRBJ2-6; D is unclear. This CDR3 contains 17 residues. CDR1 is LNHNV, CDR2 YYDKDF, per germline (reference sequence). V was shortened by 5 bases and J by 3 bases, with 17 bases between the two germline ends.

Many counts were recorded for this clonotype. The rearrangement links TRBV28 to TRBJ1-1; TRBD1 is a possible D gene (5 bases). V was pared by 2 bases and J by 5 bases, with 9 bases between. CDR3 size: 13 residues. CDR1 and CDR2 (germline): MDHEN, SYDVKM. CDR3: CASSLQGRTEAFF. The CDR3 DNA reads as TGTGCCAGCAGTTTACAGGGTCGGACTGAAGCTTTCTTT.

The table lists this clonotype with many counts. The genes are TRBV25-1 and TRBJ2-7; 7 nucleotides align to TRBD2. Per the germline V gene, CDR1 is MGHDK and CDR2 is SYGVNS. This CDR3 contains 14 residues. V gave up 8 bases and J gave up 4 bases; unmatched junction bases: 11. CDR3 nucleotide sequence: TGTGCCAGCCGATCTAGCGGAGGAAGGTACGAGCAGTACTTC. Its protein product is CASRSSGGRYEQYF.

The chain recombines TRBV6-1 with TRBJ2-1; 7 bases map to TRBD2. This CDR3 has 14 residues. CDR1 and CDR2 (germline): MNHNS, SASEGT. V trimming: 7 bases; J trimming: 7 bases; junction bases outside the gene matches: 10. The CDR3 reads CASIGGRAMNEQFF. The CDR3 DNA reads as TGTGCCAGCATTGGGGGGAGGGCCATGAATGAGCAGTTCTTC.

The chain carries TRBV7-9 and TRBJ2-7, with D hard to call. Looked up from germline, CDR1 is SEHNR and CDR2 is FQNEAQ (reference sequence). The CDR3 has 16 amino acids. V was trimmed by 5 bases and J by 1 base, leaving 18 bases between them. The CDR3 DNA follows: TGTGCCAGCAGCCCAAATCCCTTTGACGCTTCCTACGAGCAGTACGTC. Protein sequence: CASSPNPFDASYEQYV.

The V and J genes are TRBV12-3 or TRBV12-4 and TRBJ2-5, with unresolved D. The CDR3 has 12 residues. V lost 10 bases and J lost 1, with 10 bases in between. The CDR3 loop is CATRPLQETQYF. In nucleotides, the CDR3 is TGTGCCACCCGACCCCTCCAAGAGACCCAGTACTTC.

The gene calls are TRBV12-3 or TRBV12-4 and TRBJ1-2, with a tentative D call TRBD1 (5 bases). Trimming pared 1 base from V and 7 bases from J, leaving 10 bases between. The CDR3 runs 13 residues. DNA for the CDR3: TGTGCCAGCAGTTTAGGGTCGGGGGGTGGCTACACCTTC. This sequence encodes CASSLGSGGGYTF.

In its sample, this clonotype was seen many times. The genes are TRBV12-3 or TRBV12-4 and TRBJ1-6; a possible D gene is TRBD1 (5 bases). The V end was cut by 3 bases, the J end by 10 bases, with 10 bases between. CDR3 length equals 13 residues. Here the CDR3 DNA reads TGTGCCAGCAGTTTCCGGGGGAGCTCACCCCTCCACTTT. It specifies CASSFRGSSPLHF.

The V gene is TRBV3-1, the J gene TRBJ2-7; TRBD2 might be the D (6 bases). Germline CDR1 reads LGHDT; CDR2 reads YNNKEL (reference sequence). The CDR3 has 15 amino acids. V lost 3 bases and J lost 2, with 14 bases in between. CDR3 coding DNA: TGTGCCAGCAGCCAGGGGGGACGTTCCGCCTACGAGCAGTACTTC. Translated: CASSQGGRSAYEQYF.

This clonotype occurred many times. The V gene is TRBV2, the J gene TRBJ2-3; no clear D. V lost 4 bases, J lost 1 base, and 9 bases lay in between. This CDR3 comprises 14 residues. Germline V gene lookup returns CDR1 SNHLY and CDR2 FYNNEI. The CDR3 reads CASSVSGRTDTQYF. The CDR3 DNA follows: TGTGCCAGCAGTGTATCGGGCCGCACAGATACGCAGTATTTT.

Only a few counts were recorded for this clonotype. The chain carries TRBV7-9 and TRBJ2-2; D is ambiguous. V lost 5 bases to trimming and J lost 6 bases, with 13 bases between them. The germline CDR1 and CDR2 sequences are SEHNR and FQNEAQ (reference sequence). The CDR3 sequence is 14 residues long. The CDR3 nucleotides read TGTGCCAGCAGCCAACGAATGGAACCCGGGGAGCTGTTTTTT. It translates to CASSQRMEPGELFF. Looking up the rest from reference TRBV7-9 and TRBJ2-2 gives the full variable domain: DTGVSQNPRHKITKRGQNVTFRCDPISEHNRLYWYRQTLGQGPEFLTYFQNEAQLEKSRLLSDRFSAERPKGSFSTLEIQRTEQGDSAMYLCASSQRMEPGELFFGEGSRLTVL.

The sample holds one count of this clonotype. The rearrangement joins TRBV2 to TRBJ2-1; 8 nucleotides align to TRBD2. This CDR3 comprises 14 residues. Per germline, CDR1 SNHLY and CDR2 FYNNEI. V lost 6 bases to trimming and J lost 8 bases; unmatched junction nucleotides: 9. The CDR3: CASSRTSWSDEQFF. As DNA, the CDR3 is TGTGCCAGCAGCAGGACTAGCTGGAGTGATGAGCAGTTCTTC.

The table lists this clonotype with a few counts. The V call is TRBV5-4, the J call TRBJ2-2; TRBD1 matches at 7 bases. With 4 bases clipped from V and 1 base from J, the junction kept 4 bases outside the gene matches. Germline values: CDR1 SGHNT, CDR2 YYREEE (reference sequence). This CDR3 is 15 amino acids long. In DNA form, the CDR3 reads TGTGCCAGCAGCATTACAGGGGAGAACACCGGGGAGCTGTTTTTT. Protein product: CASSITGENTGELFF. The full variable domain, rest sourced from reference TRBV5-4 and TRBJ2-2, is ETGVTQSPTHLIKTRGQQVTLRCSSQSGHNTVSWYQQALGQGPQFIFQYYREEENGRGNFPPRFSGLQFPNYSSELNVNALELDDSALYLCASSITGENTGELFFGEGSRLTVL.

There are many counts of this clonotype. The chain uses TRBV6-1 and TRBJ2-1, with TRBD2 matching 11 bases. Looked up from germline, CDR1 is MNHNS and CDR2 is SASEGT. CDR3 size: 15 residues. V gave up 6 bases and J gave up 5 bases; unmatched junction bases: 6. The CDR3 DNA sequence: TGTGCCAGCAGCCCACTAGCGGGGGTCAACAATGAGCAGTTCTTC. Translating gives CASSPLAGVNNEQFF.

The gene calls are TRBV13 and TRBJ2-1; 8 nucleotides align to TRBD2. The CDR3 consists of 16 residues. The V and J ends lost 6 bases and 2 bases, in that order; junction bases with no gene match: 9. Germline V gene sequence: CDR1 PRHDT, CDR2 FYEKMQ (reference sequence). CDR3 residues: CASSPILAVTYNEQFF. DNA of the CDR3: TGTGCCAGCAGTCCCATACTAGCGGTAACCTACAATGAGCAGTTCTTC.

In its sample, this clonotype was seen many times. The genes are TRBV10-3 and TRBJ2-2, with a tentative D call TRBD2 (6 bases). CDR1 and CDR2 from the germline V gene are ENHRY and SYGVKD. The V end was cut by 5 bases, the J end by 2 bases, with 9 bases between. This CDR3 is built from 14 residues. The CDR3 nucleotides are TGTGCCATCAGTATCGGGGGAAACACCGGGGAGCTGTTTTTT. This sequence encodes CAISIGGNTGELFF.

This clonotype was observed many times. The genes are TRBV12-3 or TRBV12-4 and TRBJ2-1; 8 bases align to TRBD2. The V and J ends lost 6 bases and 4 bases, in that order; junction bases with no gene match: 2. CDR3 size: 13 residues. CDR3 bases: TGTGCCAGCAGACTAGCGGTGTACAATGAGCAGTTCTTC. Translation gives CASRLAVYNEQFF.

The CDR3 region is CSARGWDEQFF. The CDR3 DNA sequence: TGCAGTGCTAGGGGGTGGGATGAGCAGTTCTTC. V is TRBV20-1 and J is TRBJ2-1; D gene uncertain. Germline-derived CDR1 and CDR2 are DFQATT and SNEGSKA (reference sequence). The CDR3 loop spans 11 amino acids. Trimming stripped 3 bases from V and 8 bases from J, with 8 bases between.